The next 8 T cell receptor beta chains were all read from a single sample in a study of regulatory T cells in long-lasting Graves disease. Time point of the sample: newly diagnosed GD, antithyroid drugs for less than 3 months. Extracted RNA from PBMCs served as the source of the TCR library. The authors built TCR beta libraries using iRepertoire HTBI primers and Arm-PCR of CDR3 regions. A single record per CDR3 protein comes from TCRdb applying MiXCR to the multiplex PCR reads. The top ten clones hold 13% to 15% of a sample with 250,000 to 300,000 distinct CDR3 sequences, 15% to 20% of them seen once. The sample was also reused in another study, on T cells in Graves' hyperthyroidism and ophthalmopathy.

The sample consisted of peripheral blood mononuclear cells (PBMCs), taken at new diagnosis, from a patient treated with antithyroid drugs. Receptor source: a woman under 40 with Graves disease.

Many counts were recorded for this clonotype. The rearrangement joins TRBV11-2 to TRBJ1-1, with 7 bases matching TRBD1. The germline V gene encodes CDR1 SGHAT and CDR2 FQNNGV. The CDR3 is made up of 13 amino acids. V lost 8 bases and J lost 5; bases outside the gene matches: 8. Here the CDR3 reads CASDTGVSTEAFF. Written as DNA, the CDR3 is TGTGCCAGCGACACAGGGGTGTCGACTGAAGCTTTCTTT.

This clonotype was seen more than once but under ten times. The J gene is TRBJ1-2, the V gene TRBV6-2 or TRBV6-3; 9 positions match TRBD1. Losses at the gene ends were 6 bases for V and 2 bases for J; bases not matched to a gene: 10. The CDR3 is 16 amino acids. Germline V gene lookup returns CDR1 MNHEY and CDR2 SVGEGT. The chain's CDR3 is CASSDGTGLWNYGYTF. The CDR3 nucleotides read TGTGCCAGCAGCGACGGGACAGGGTTGTGGAACTATGGCTACACCTTC.

The gene calls are TRBV18 and TRBJ2-3; D is unclear. The CDR3 totals 14 residues. CDR1 and CDR2 from the germline V gene are KGHSH and LQKENI. V lost 3 bases and J lost 1, with 8 bases in between. The CDR3 loop is CASSPLPGTDTQYF. The CDR3 DNA reads as TGTGCCAGCTCACCGCTCCCCGGCACAGATACGCAGTATTTT.

In its sample, this clonotype was seen once. A read error is likely here: a far larger clone is one base away. This chain uses TRBV6-2 or TRBV6-3 with TRBJ2-3; D might be TRBD1 or TRBD2, each matching 5 bases. The germline CDR1 and CDR2 sequences are MNHEY and SVGEGT. V gave up 7 bases and J gave up 0 bases, with 14 bases separating them. CDR3 length: 15 residues. The CDR3 region has the DNA TGTGCCAGCAAAAACCGGGACGGTAGCACAGATACGCAGTATTTT. Translated, it gives CASKNRDGSTDTQYF.

This clonotype was picked up many times. The V call is TRBV10-1, the J call TRBJ2-2, with 10 nucleotides matching TRBD1. Germline V lookup: CDR1 WNHNN, CDR2 SYGVQD (reference sequence). The ends lost 4 bases at V and 7 bases at J; junction bases unmatched: 3. CDR3 length: 14 amino acids. For the CDR3, the DNA is TGCGCCAGCAGTGGGGACAGGGGCCACGGGGAGCTGTTTTTT. It codes for CASSGDRGHGELFF.

Only one count was recorded for this clonotype. The CDR3 does not end in the conserved phenylalanine or tryptophan, so this is likely a read error. The V and J genes are TRBV20-1 and TRBJ2-3; 12 bases map to TRBD2. V was pared by 7 bases and J by 2 bases, with 7 bases of the junction left unmatched. CDR3 length: 15 residues. Germline lookup yields CDR1 DFQATT and CDR2 SNEGSKA (reference sequence). CDR3 bases: TGCAGTGTCCGGACTAGCGGGGTTTTCACAGATACGCAGTATGTT. It is translated as CSVRTSGVFTDTQYV.

This clonotype was counted at least ten times. The rearrangement joins TRBV24-1 to TRBJ1-1; TRBD1 agrees at 7 bases. V gave up 4 bases and J gave up 1 base; unmatched junction bases: 11. Germline V gene sequence: CDR1 KGHDR, CDR2 SFDVKD. The CDR3 is made up of 17 amino acids. The CDR3 DNA is TGTGCCACCAGTGAGTTCGACAGGGATAAGAGGAACACTGAAGCTTTCTTT. Translated, it gives CATSEFDRDKRNTEAFF.

This chain connects TRBV12-3 or TRBV12-4 to TRBJ1-1; D not certain. The V end lost 7 bases, the J end lost 4 bases, and 10 bases lay between the germline ends. This CDR3 has 12 amino acids. The CDR3 loop is CASTLGRTEAFF. CDR3 in DNA: TGTGCCAGCACCTTGGGCCGCACTGAAGCTTTCTTT.